The 4 T cell receptor beta chains listed next were all sequenced from one sample in a study of cytomegalovirus exposure and HLA in healthy donors (dated by TCRdb to the late 2010s). The library came from the immunoSEQ multiplex PCR assay. For the multiplex PCR, a mixture combining 60 forward primers for TCR Vbeta segments and 13 reverse primers for TCR Jbeta segments was used. The clones in this table, taken by TCRdb from immuneACCESS, are in-frame only. Not every clone is retained; where verified, under half of the shortfall comes from an unresolved V gene, and the cause of the rest is unknown. For this sample there are just over 150,000 clones; 80% appear just once. The top ten hold around 6.6% of the sample. Sequenced: PBMCs. These receptors were obtained from a male donor in good health and CMV-seropositive.

On this clone: At one end the junction does not follow the germline gene, possibly because of a read error. This chain links TRBV7-7 with TRBJ2-2; either TRBD1 or TRBD2 may supply D (6 bases each). The CDR3 sequence is 14 residues long. Germline V gives CDR1 SSHAT, CDR2 FNYEAQ (reference sequence). CDR3 in DNA: TGTGCTAGCAGCTTAGACAGGAGGGCCGGGGAGCTGTTTTTT. Protein sequence: CASSLDRRAGELFF.

This chain uses TRBV19 with TRBJ2-7; 8 bases are shared with TRBD2. This CDR3 has 14 amino acids. Germline CDR1 LNHDA, CDR2 SQIVND (reference sequence). With 6 bases clipped from V and 3 bases from J, the junction kept 7 bases outside the gene matches. The CDR3 DNA reads as TGTGCCAGTAGCCAACTAGCGGCAAGCTACGAGCAGTACTTC. Amino acid sequence: CASSQLAASYEQYF.

The V gene is TRBV28, the J gene TRBJ2-5; D is possibly TRBD2 (6 bases). The CDR3 extends over 13 amino acids. With 3 bases removed from V and 4 bases from J, the gap between germline ends came to 9 bases. CDR1 is MDHEN, CDR2 SYDVKM, per germline. CDR3 sequence: CASSLGGTETQYF. The CDR3 DNA reads TGTGCCAGCAGTTTGGGCGGGACAGAGACCCAGTACTTC.

The V gene is TRBV2, the J gene TRBJ2-1; the D gene is possibly TRBD1 (6 bases). The CDR3 has 10 amino acids. Trimming took 10 bases from V and 10 from J, leaving 11 bases between them. Germline CDR1 is SNHLY and CDR2 is FYNNEI. Here the CDR3 reads CAKTGSEQFF. In nucleotides, the CDR3 is TGTGCCAAAACAGGGTCCGAGCAGTTCTTC.